This is a list of T cell receptor beta chains from one sample in a study of a mutant IDH1 vaccine in newly diagnosed glioma. Sequencing was performed with immunoSEQ multiplex PCR; in TCRdb, only in-frame clones are kept and a portion is missing. This sample has under 70,000 clones, with about 81% found just once. The antigens of these receptors remain unknown. The specimen was PBMCs, collected from a glioma patient whose treatment included an IDH1 peptide vaccine. The receptors derive from a woman between 45 and 65 years old with glioma. The CDR3 runs from the conserved cysteine through the conserved F or W. The D gene is left open where the match is weak. Expanded clones are given a class, and other clones once, few, many or no size at all.

CDR3 DNA: TGTGCCAGCAGTTGGTCCAGGAGCAGCTCCTACGAGCAGTACTTC; CDR3 protein: CASSWSRSSSYEQYF; V gene: TRBV2; clone size: .; D gene: .; J gene: TRBJ2-7
CDR3 DNA: TGTGCCAGCATAGGCGGGGGACTGTCCTACGAGCAGTACTTC; CDR3 protein: CASIGGGLSYEQYF; V gene: TRBV28; clone size: .; D gene: TRBD2; J gene: TRBJ2-7
CDR3 DNA: TGTGCCAGCAGCCTGGGACTAGCTCTGCGTGAGCAGTACTTC; CDR3 protein: CASSLGLALREQYF; V gene: TRBV5-5; clone size: .; D gene: TRBD2; J gene: TRBJ2-7
CDR3 DNA: TGTGCCAGCAGTGAGTATGACACTGAAGCTTTCTTT; CDR3 protein: CASSEYDTEAFF; V gene: TRBV6-1; clone size: .; D gene: .; J gene: TRBJ1-1
CDR3 DNA: TGTGCCAGCAGCGTGACAGGGGGGGAGGGGACCCAGTACTTC; CDR3 protein: CASSVTGGEGTQYF; V gene: TRBV9; clone size: .; D gene: TRBD1; J gene: TRBJ2-5
CDR3 DNA: TGTGCCAGCAGCTCCGGGACAGGGGCCTCCTATGGCTACACCTTC; CDR3 protein: CASSSGTGASYGYTF; V gene: TRBV11-3; clone size: .; D gene: TRBD1; J gene: TRBJ1-2
CDR3 DNA: TGTGCCAGCAGCCTGGGGACGGTTCATCAGCCCCAGCATTTT; CDR3 protein: CASSLGTVHQPQHF; V gene: TRBV9; clone size: .; D gene: .; J gene: TRBJ1-5
CDR3 DNA: TGTGCCAGCAGCAAATCAGGGATGAACACTGAAGCTTTCTTT; CDR3 protein: CASSKSGMNTEAFF; V gene: TRBV5-6; clone size: .; D gene: .; J gene: TRBJ1-1
CDR3 DNA: TGTGCCAGCAGCCCCGTGGGTGACAGGAATCAGCCCCAGCATTTT; CDR3 protein: CASSPVGDRNQPQHF; V gene: TRBV7-9; clone size: .; D gene: .; J gene: TRBJ1-5
CDR3 DNA: TGTGCCAGCAGCCCAGAACAGGTCTTGAACACTGAAGCTTTCTTT; CDR3 protein: CASSPEQVLNTEAFF; V gene: TRBV11-1; clone size: .; D gene: .; J gene: TRBJ1-1
CDR3 DNA: TGCAGCGTTGACCGGACAGGGACCTATGGCTACACCTTC; CDR3 protein: CSVDRTGTYGYTF; V gene: TRBV29-1; clone size: .; D gene: TRBD1; J gene: TRBJ1-2
CDR3 DNA: TGTGCCAGCAGTTTATACAGGGACTATGGCTACACCTTC; CDR3 protein: CASSLYRDYGYTF; V gene: TRBV28; clone size: .; D gene: .; J gene: TRBJ1-2
CDR3 DNA: TGTGCCAGCAGTTACCAGGGGAGTGGCTATGGCTACACCTTC; CDR3 protein: CASSYQGSGYGYTF; V gene: TRBV6-6; clone size: .; D gene: .; J gene: TRBJ1-2
CDR3 DNA: TGTGCCAGCTCACCCACGGTTGGGGGAGGGATGAACACTGAAGCTTTCTTT; CDR3 protein: CASSPTVGGGMNTEAFF; V gene: TRBV18; clone size: once; D gene: .; J gene: TRBJ1-1
CDR3 DNA: TGTGCCAGCAGTTGGGGACAGGGGGTGTCCGGGGAGCTGTTTTTT; CDR3 protein: CASSWGQGVSGELFF; V gene: TRBV6-5; clone size: .; D gene: TRBD1; J gene: TRBJ2-2
CDR3 DNA: TGTGCCAGCCGCCAGGGGGTCACATCCTACGAGCAGTACTTC; CDR3 protein: CASRQGVTSYEQYF; V gene: TRBV27; clone size: .; D gene: TRBD1; J gene: TRBJ2-7
CDR3 DNA: TGCGCCAGCAGCTTATCGCCGGGACAGGGGGCCTACGAGCAGTACTTC; CDR3 protein: CASSLSPGQGAYEQYF; V gene: TRBV5-1; clone size: .; D gene: TRBD1; J gene: TRBJ2-7
CDR3 DNA: TGTGCCAGCAGGACAGGGGGGCCGGGAGAGACCCAGTACTTC; CDR3 protein: CASRTGGPGETQYF; V gene: TRBV6-1; clone size: once; D gene: TRBD1; J gene: TRBJ2-5
CDR3 DNA: TGTGCCAGCATACGACAGGGGGCGACAGGGCTAAGCGAGCAGTACTTC; CDR3 protein: CASIRQGATGLSEQYF; V gene: TRBV27; clone size: .; D gene: TRBD1; J gene: TRBJ2-7
CDR3 DNA: TGTGCCAGCAGGAGGGGACAGGCGAACACTGAAGCTTTCTTT; CDR3 protein: CASRRGQANTEAFF; V gene: TRBV6-5; clone size: .; D gene: TRBD1; J gene: TRBJ1-1
CDR3 DNA: TGTGCCAGCAGCCCCCGCGGTTTGAGTGGCGGGTCGGGGAGCTATGGCTACACCTTC; CDR3 protein: CASSPRGLSGGSGSYGYTF; V gene: TRBV7-2; clone size: .; D gene: .; J gene: TRBJ1-2
CDR3 DNA: TGTGCCAGCAGCAAGCTAAATTCACCCCTCCACTTT; CDR3 protein: CASSKLNSPLHF; V gene: TRBV7-9; clone size: .; D gene: .; J gene: TRBJ1-6
CDR3 DNA: TGTGCCAGCAGTTCGGGACATCTGAACACTGAAGCTTTCTTT; CDR3 protein: CASSSGHLNTEAFF; V gene: TRBV5-5; clone size: .; D gene: .; J gene: TRBJ1-1
CDR3 DNA: TGTGCCAGCAGTAGGCCCGGGACCCCTTTCACCGGGGAGCTGTTTTTT; CDR3 protein: CASSRPGTPFTGELFF; V gene: TRBV5-5; clone size: .; D gene: .; J gene: TRBJ2-2
CDR3 DNA: TGTGCCAGCAGCCCTCTCCAGGGGAACACTGAAGCTTTCTTT; CDR3 protein: CASSPLQGNTEAFF; V gene: TRBV11-2; clone size: .; D gene: .; J gene: TRBJ1-1
CDR3 DNA: TGTGCCAGCAGTTTGGACACTGAAGCTTTCTTT; CDR3 protein: CASSLDTEAFF; V gene: TRBV11-3; clone size: .; D gene: .; J gene: TRBJ1-1
CDR3 DNA: TGTGCCAGCAGCGCCGACGGGACCCCTACCACTGAAGCTTTCTTT; CDR3 protein: CASSADGTPTTEAFF; V gene: TRBV9; clone size: .; D gene: .; J gene: TRBJ1-1
CDR3 DNA: TGTGCCAGCAGTTTGCCCCCGGTCGGGGAGCTGTTTTTT; CDR3 protein: CASSLPPVGELFF; V gene: TRBV27; clone size: few; D gene: .; J gene: TRBJ2-2
CDR3 DNA: TGCGCCAGCAGCAACGACAGGGGGCTCGGAAACACCATATATTTT; CDR3 protein: CASSNDRGLGNTIYF; V gene: TRBV5-1; clone size: .; D gene: TRBD1; J gene: TRBJ1-3